What follows are 22 T cell receptor beta chains derived from one specimen sequenced in a study of T cells in Graves' hyperthyroidism and ophthalmopathy. Amplified regions were TCR beta CDR3 sequences from RNA transcripts. First-round RT-PCR with HTBI primers amplified the TCR CDR3 region. MiXCR, applied by TCRdb to the multiplex PCR reads, yields one record per CDR3 protein. The table has around 540,000 distinct CDR3 sequences, approximately 44% seen once. Sequencing was carried out using peripheral blood or thyroid tissue (not recorded which). All receptors derive from a woman between 18 and 30 years old with Graves' hyperthyroidism.

This clonotype was observed a few times. CDR3 DNA: TGTGCCAGCAGCTTAGACCCCGGACTAGCGGGGAAGGACTACGAGCAGTACTTC. The encoded protein is CASSLDPGLAGKDYEQYF. The chain employs TRBV7-9 and TRBJ2-7; 12 bases agree with TRBD2. The CDR3 contains 18 residues. J gave up 3 bases and V 1 base, and 10 bases lay outside the gene matches. Germline CDR1 reads SEHNR; CDR2 reads FQNEAQ (reference sequence).

The chain has TRBV20-1 and TRBJ1-2, with 7 bases matching TRBD1. Germline V gene lookup returns CDR1 DFQATT and CDR2 SNEGSKA (reference sequence). V lost 5 bases, J lost 6 bases, and 9 bases stayed unmatched. CDR3 length: 13 amino acids. The CDR3 nucleotides read TGCAGTGCTGACGGACAGGCCTTGAATGGCTACACCTTC. Its translation is CSADGQALNGYTF.

This clonotype came up many times. The chain uses TRBV25-1 and TRBJ2-6; perhaps TRBD1 as D (6 bases). Germline V CDR1 and CDR2: MGHDK, SYGVNS. Trimming took off 6 bases at V and 4 bases at J, with 13 bases between the two ends. This CDR3 is 15 amino acids long. The CDR3: CASRGHGAGANVLTF. The CDR3 DNA sequence: TGTGCCAGCAGGGGACATGGAGCGGGGGCCAACGTCCTGACTTTC. The whole variable domain, filled in from reference TRBV25-1 and TRBJ2-6, reads EADIYQTPRYLVIGTGKKITLECSQTMGHDKMYWYQQDPGMELHLIHYSYGVNSTEKGDLSSESTVSRIRTEHFPLTLESARPSHTSQYLCASRGHGAGANVLTFGAGSRLTVL.

This clonotype came up many times. This chain uses TRBV2 with TRBJ2-7; TRBD2 matches 9 bases. This CDR3 is 15 amino acids long. Germline CDR1 SNHLY, CDR2 FYNNEI. Losses at the gene ends were 3 bases for V and 0 bases for J; bases not matched to a gene: 3. CDR3 nucleotides: TGTGCCAGCAGTGACGCTAGCGGGATCTCCTACGAGCAGTACTTC. It yields the protein CASSDASGISYEQYF.

A note on this clonotype: This could be a read error, since a much larger clone is one nucleotide away. This chain joins TRBV7-2 and TRBJ2-7; D perhaps matches TRBD1 (5 bases). The germline gives CDR1 SGHTA, CDR2 FQGNSA. The CDR3 runs 14 residues. The CDR3 protein is CASSSRTRAYEQYF. The CDR3, as DNA: TGCGCCAGCAGCTCCCGGACAAGAGCCTACGAGCAGTACTTC. The complete variable domain, with remaining parts taken from reference TRBV7-2 and TRBJ2-7, reads GAGVSQSPSNKVTEKGKDVELRCDPISGHTALYWYRQSLGQGLEFLIYFQGNSAPDKSGLPSDRFSAERTGGSVSTLTIQRTQQEDSAVYLCASSSRTRAYEQYFGPGTRLTVT.

Points on this clonotype: Since a much larger clone is just one base distant, this may be a read error. This CDR3 is CSAVGSGNTIYF. The CDR3, as DNA: TGCAGCGCCGTGGGCTCTGGAAACACCATATATTTT. J is TRBJ1-3 and V is TRBV29-1; unclear D gene. Between the trimmed V and J ends, which lost 7 bases and 0 bases, there was a span of 7 bases. Germline V gene sequence: CDR1 SQVTM, CDR2 ANQGSEA. There are 12 residues in the CDR3.

This clonotype was counted many times. V usage is TRBV29-1 and J usage is TRBJ1-1; D may be TRBD1 (5 bases). V lost 5 bases and J 1 base, leaving 11 bases between the germline ends. Germline V gene data show CDR1 as SQVTM and CDR2 as ANQGSEA. The CDR3 loop spans 13 amino acids. The CDR3 spells CSVKGRENTEAFF. CDR3 sequence (DNA): TGCAGCGTTAAGGGGCGAGAGAACACTGAAGCTTTCTTT.

Concerning this clonotype itself: A read error may account for a junction end that differs from germline. This sequence joins TRBV2 and TRBJ1-2; D ambiguous. The CDR3 has 15 amino acids. The germline V gene encodes CDR1 SNHLY and CDR2 FYNNEI. CDR3 coding DNA: TGTGCCAGCAGCACCCGGACGGGAGCTAACTATGGCTGCACCTTC. This translates into CASSTRTGANYGCTF.

The chain links TRBV7-9 to TRBJ1-2; D call uncertain. The V gene lost 4 bases and the J gene lost 3 bases, with 12 bases spanning the gap. CDR1 and CDR2 (germline): SEHNR, FQNEAQ (reference sequence). This CDR3 region has 14 residues. The CDR3 DNA follows: TGTGCCAGCAGCTCCATCAATGTTCACTATGGCTACACCTTC. It encodes CASSSINVHYGYTF.

J is TRBJ1-1 and V is TRBV7-2; TRBD1 aligns across 7 bases. Germline V CDR1 and CDR2: SGHTA, FQGNSA. V was clipped by 4 bases and J by 3 bases; unmatched bases: 11. This CDR3 is 16 amino acids long. CDR3 amino acids: CASSSGPTGSDTEAFF. CDR3 nucleotides: TGTGCCAGCAGCTCAGGCCCGACAGGGTCTGACACTGAAGCTTTCTTT.

Many counts were recorded for this clonotype. The CDR3 sequence: CAISDRGSDHQPQHF. The CDR3 DNA follows: TGTGCCATCAGTGACCGTGGTAGTGATCATCAGCCCCAGCATTTT. This chain uses TRBV10-3 with TRBJ1-5; no reliable D call. The CDR3 loop spans 15 amino acids. Germline V gene lookup returns CDR1 ENHRY and CDR2 SYGVKD. Trimming shortened V by 3 bases and J by 5 bases, and 14 bases separated the two germline ends.

This chain connects TRBV5-6 to TRBJ1-2; no clear D. Deletions cut 4 bases from V and 2 bases from J, with 15 bases between. This CDR3 spans 15 amino acids. Looked up from germline, CDR1 is SGHDT and CDR2 is YYEEEE. This CDR3 reads CASSHYLEGNYGYTF. CDR3 sequence (DNA): TGTGCCAGCAGCCATTACCTTGAAGGAAACTATGGCTACACCTTC.

Only a few counts were recorded for this clonotype. The chain is built from TRBV2 and TRBJ1-3; TRBD1 aligns across 8 bases. The CDR3 length is 16 residues. CDR1 is SNHLY and CDR2 is FYNNEI in the germline V gene. Germline trimming cut 5 bases from V and 4 bases from J; bases unmatched to any gene: 10. CDR3 protein: CASSTDRGSLGNTIYF. As DNA, the CDR3 is TGTGCCAGCAGTACCGACAGGGGTTCTTTGGGAAACACCATATATTTT. The whole variable domain, remainder taken from reference TRBV2 and TRBJ1-3, is EPEVTQTPSHQVTQMGQEVILRCVPISNHLYFYWYRQILGQKVEFLVSFYNNEISEKSEIFDDQFSVERPDGSNFTLKIRSTKLEDSAMYFCASSTDRGSLGNTIYFGEGSWLTVV.

This clonotype was counted a few times. The rearrangement joins TRBV6-1 to TRBJ2-7; perhaps TRBD2 as D (5 bases). The CDR3 is 13 amino acids. Trimming stripped 5 bases from V and 2 bases from J, with 10 bases between. CDR1 is MNHNS, CDR2 SASEGT, per germline. The CDR3 DNA reads TGTGCCAGCAGTCGGCCCGGGACCTACGAGCAGTACTTC. It is translated as CASSRPGTYEQYF.

Points on this clonotype: This may be a read error: a much more frequent sequence differs by one nucleotide. The V call is TRBV11-2, the J call TRBJ1-2, with 9 bases that match TRBD1. Germline V lookup: CDR1 SGHAT, CDR2 FQNNGV. The CDR3 is 15 amino acids. CDR3 protein: CAGSLERTGAYGYTF. DNA for the CDR3: TGTGCCGGCAGCTTAGAAAGGACAGGGGCATATGGCTACACCTTC.

This clonotype was found a few times. The chain links TRBV25-1 to TRBJ1-1; maybe TRBD1 (6 bases). From germline, CDR1 is MGHDK and CDR2 SYGVNS. Deletions cut 6 bases from V and 3 bases from J, with 26 bases between. The CDR3 runs to 18 residues. Written as DNA, the CDR3 is TGTGCCAGCAGCTTGGCTCCTCGGCAGGGGAGAAGGGACACTGAAGCTTTCTTT. It encodes CASSLAPRQGRRDTEAFF.

The rearrangement uses TRBV20-1 and TRBJ2-6, with 9 positions matching TRBD2. The germline V gene has CDR1 DFQATT and CDR2 SNEGSKA (reference sequence). Trimming removed 5 bases from V and 3 bases from J; junction bases left unmatched: 11. CDR3 size: 17 residues. The CDR3 is CSASGRRGGIGANVLTF. The CDR3 DNA follows: TGCAGTGCTTCGGGGAGGCGGGGGGGAATTGGGGCCAACGTCCTGACTTTC.

V gene TRBV9 combines with J gene TRBJ2-2, with TRBD1 identical over 7 bases. Germline V gene data show CDR1 as SGDLS and CDR2 as YYNGEE. The CDR3 is 16 residues long. J was trimmed by 0 bases and V by 4 bases; bases with no gene match: 6. CDR3 sequence: CASSSRTGSNTGELFF. The CDR3 nucleotides read TGTGCCAGCAGCTCGAGGACAGGTTCGAACACCGGGGAGCTGTTTTTT.

There are many counts of this clonotype. This sequence joins TRBV9 and TRBJ1-4, with a weak D call TRBD1 (5 bases). CDR1 SGDLS and CDR2 YYNGEE come from the germline V gene. This CDR3 is built from 14 residues. Trimming cost V 1 base and J 6 bases, with 10 bases left between them. Here the CDR3 reads CASSVSGLDEKLFF. Here the CDR3 DNA reads TGTGCCAGCAGCGTATCAGGGTTGGATGAAAAACTGTTTTTT.

The chain employs TRBV12-3 or TRBV12-4 and TRBJ1-2, with D perhaps matching TRBD1 (6 bases). V was cut by 5 bases and J by 7 bases, with 11 bases left in between. The CDR3 consists of 12 residues. The CDR3 reads CASSQTGSGYTF. DNA for the CDR3: TGTGCCAGCAGTCAGACAGGTTCTGGCTACACCTTC.

There are a few counts of this clonotype. This chain uses TRBV12-3 or TRBV12-4 with TRBJ2-5; 8 bases match TRBD2. The J segment lost 7 bases and the V segment lost 2 bases, leaving 3 bases of the junction unmatched. The CDR3 runs 13 residues. The CDR3 DNA reads as TGTGCCAGCAGTTTAACTAGCGGTGGGACCCAGTACTTC. It translates to CASSLTSGGTQYF.

V usage is TRBV12-5 and J usage is TRBJ2-5, with D perhaps TRBD1 or TRBD2 (5 bases each). The CDR3 length is 14 residues. CDR1 and CDR2 from the germline V gene are LGHNT and FRNRAP. The CDR3 DNA is TGTGCCAGCAGTCTGAGGGACGGCGAAGAGACCCAGTACTTC. Translated: CASSLRDGEETQYF.